Each of the 18 T cell receptor beta chains below was sequenced from the same sample in a study of blood T cell repertoires in COVID-19. Sequencing used immunoSEQ multiplex PCR; TCRdb keeps in-frame clones, though not all of them. The repertoire holds 200,000 to 300,000 clones, with more than 80% as singletons. Sequenced material: PBMCs or T cells enriched from blood (not recorded which). The receptors derive from a man in his fifties who had been exposed to COVID-19.

This chain connects TRBV19 to TRBJ2-7; 7 positions match TRBD1. Germline V lookup: CDR1 LNHDA, CDR2 SQIVND (reference sequence). Unmatched junction bases numbered 3, after V lost 6 bases and J lost 1 base. CDR3 length: 13 amino acids. The CDR3 DNA is TGTGCCAGTAGCCCGGGACAGTCCTACGAGCAGTACTTC. Protein: CASSPGQSYEQYF.

This sequence joins TRBV27 and TRBJ2-6; 7 positions agree with TRBD2. Germline V gene data show CDR1 as MNHEY and CDR2 as SMNVEV (reference sequence). The CDR3 runs to 18 residues. V shed 5 bases, J shed 0 bases, and the junction held 10 bases outside the gene matches. DNA for the CDR3: TGTGCCAGCAGTCGAACCCTAGCGGTTAGCTCTGGGGCCAACGTCCTGACTTTC. This gives the protein CASSRTLAVSSGANVLTF.

The CDR3 here is CASSQFGQGIKSTEAFF. CDR3 nucleotides: TGTGCCAGCAGCCAATTCGGACAGGGTATTAAGTCCACTGAAGCTTTCTTT. The rearrangement uses TRBV3-1 (or the pseudogene TRBV3-2) and TRBJ1-1; the match to TRBD1 covers 8 bases. From germline, CDR1 is LGHDT and CDR2 YNNKEL (reference sequence). CDR3 length: 17 amino acids. The junction had 12 bases not matched to a gene; V was cut back by 2 bases and J by 4 bases.

This clone occurred once. The chain recombines TRBV7-9 with TRBJ2-7, with 8 bases aligning to TRBD2. CDR1 SEHNR and CDR2 FQNEAQ come from the germline V gene (reference sequence). This CDR3 comprises 16 residues. With V trimmed by 4 bases and J by 1 base, 9 bases remained unmatched. CDR3 coding DNA: TGTGCCAGCAGCTCCAACACGGGGGGGATTTCCTACGAGCAGTACTTC. This gives the protein CASSSNTGGISYEQYF.

V usage is TRBV18 and J usage is TRBJ2-3, with TRBD2 matching over 7 bases. This CDR3 is 17 amino acids long. V lost 0 bases to trimming and J lost 1 base; unmatched junction nucleotides: 7. Germline V gene sequence: CDR1 KGHSH, CDR2 LQKENI. The CDR3 here is CASSPPGRERGTDTQYF. As DNA, the CDR3 is TGTGCCAGCTCACCACCGGGGCGGGAGAGGGGCACAGATACGCAGTATTTT.

The genes are TRBV5-6 and TRBJ2-7; TRBD1 might be the D (5 bases). This CDR3 has 14 residues. V was shortened by 0 bases and J by 3 bases, with 10 bases between the two germline ends. Germline V gene data show CDR1 as SGHDT and CDR2 as YYEEEE. CDR3 nucleotide sequence: TGTGCCAGCAGCTTGGGACAGCTACTCTACGAGCAGTACTTC. Translated, it gives CASSLGQLLYEQYF. Full variable domain (rest looked up from reference TRBV5-6 and TRBJ2-7): DAGVTQSPTHLIKTRGQQVTLRCSPKSGHDTVSWYQQALGQGPQFIFQYYEEEERQRGNFPDRFSGHQFPNYSSELNVNALLLGDSALYLCASSLGQLLYEQYFGPGTRLTVT.

The rearrangement joins TRBV28 to TRBJ2-7, with a possible D match to TRBD2 (6 bases). Trimming took off 6 bases at V and 4 bases at J, with 19 bases between the two ends. The germline V gene has CDR1 MDHEN and CDR2 SYDVKM. This CDR3 comprises 15 residues. The CDR3 sequence is CASRLHSGPGYEQYV. The CDR3 DNA follows: TGTGCCAGCAGGTTACACAGCGGGCCGGGTTACGAGCAGTACGTC.

As to this clone: This CDR3 is also generated by other DNA sequences in the sample. For the CDR3, the DNA is TGTGCCAGCTCACCCCAGGGGGCCGGAAGCAATCAGCCCCAGCATTTT. This encodes CASSPQGAGSNQPQHF. The chain uses TRBV18 and TRBJ1-5, with 8 bases identical to TRBD1. Germline lookup yields CDR1 KGHSH and CDR2 LQKENI. The CDR3 loop spans 16 amino acids. Germline trimming cut 3 bases from V and 1 base from J; bases unmatched to any gene: 5.

The genes are TRBV7-6 and TRBJ1-5, with 9 positions matching TRBD1. CDR3 size: 20 residues. The germline V gene has CDR1 SGHVS and CDR2 FNYEAQ. V trimming: 1 base; J trimming: 1 base; junction bases outside the gene matches: 14. CDR3 protein: CASSLDVPGQGAPSNQPQHF. The CDR3 nucleotides are TGTGCCAGCAGCTTAGACGTACCGGGACAGGGAGCACCCAGCAATCAGCCCCAGCATTTT.

V is TRBV7-3 and J is TRBJ2-5; TRBD1 might be the D (6 bases). V was shortened by 3 bases and J by 0 bases, with 8 bases between the two germline ends. The length of the CDR3 is 14 residues. Per germline, CDR1 SGHTA and CDR2 FQGTGA. The CDR3 reads CASSFDRYQETQYF. The CDR3 DNA follows: TGTGCCAGCAGCTTCGACAGGTACCAAGAGACCCAGTACTTC.

The chain recombines TRBV28 with TRBJ1-4; 8 positions match TRBD1. The CDR3 spans 15 residues. V was clipped by 1 base and J by 6 bases; unmatched bases: 4. Germline values: CDR1 MDHEN, CDR2 SYDVKM. Here the CDR3 reads CASSLLLQGDEKLFF. The CDR3, as DNA: TGTGCCAGCAGTTTATTATTACAGGGGGATGAAAAACTGTTTTTT. Full variable domain (remainder filled in from reference TRBV28 and TRBJ1-4): DVKVTQSSRYLVKRTGEKVFLECVQDMDHENMFWYRQDPGLGLRLIYFSYDVKMKEKGDIPEGYSVSREKKERFSLILESASTNQTSMYLCASSLLLQGDEKLFFGSGTQLSVL.

The rearrangement joins TRBV2 to TRBJ1-6; D uncertain. From germline, CDR1 is SNHLY and CDR2 FYNNEI. With 3 bases removed from V and 0 bases from J, the gap between germline ends came to 9 bases. The CDR3 has 16 amino acids. CDR3 sequence reads: CASSEAGSSYNSPLHF. The CDR3, as DNA: TGTGCCAGCAGTGAGGCAGGAAGCTCCTATAATTCACCCCTCCACTTT. The full variable domain, completed using reference TRBV2 and TRBJ1-6, is EPEVTQTPSHQVTQMGQEVILRCVPISNHLYFYWYRQILGQKVEFLVSFYNNEISEKSEIFDDQFSVERPDGSNFTLKIRSTKLEDSAMYFCASSEAGSSYNSPLHFGNGTRLTVT.

The chain is built from TRBV11-2 and TRBJ1-1, with 7 nucleotides matching TRBD1. Germline V gene sequence: CDR1 SGHAT, CDR2 FQNNGV. V shed 5 bases, J shed 0 bases, and the junction held 15 bases outside the gene matches. The CDR3 sequence is 18 residues long. CDR3 region: CASSLAWGQRLMNTEAFF. The CDR3 nucleotides read TGTGCCAGCAGCCTCGCATGGGGACAGCGCCTGATGAACACTGAAGCTTTCTTT.

This clone was counted a single time. The chain has TRBV5-1 and TRBJ2-7; no firm D call. Germline assignment: CDR1 SGHRS and CDR2 YFSETQ. Trimming cost V 2 bases and J 1 base, with 10 bases left between them. The CDR3 consists of 14 residues. CDR3 in amino acids: CASSLSYRSYEQYF. CDR3 in DNA: TGCGCCAGCAGCTTATCTTACCGGTCCTACGAGCAGTACTTC.

The count of this clone is one. The chain joins TRBV3-1 (or the pseudogene TRBV3-2) to TRBJ2-1; TRBD2 matches 7 bases. The CDR3 sequence is 15 residues long. J lost 1 base, V lost 3 bases, and 3 bases had no gene match. The germline V gene encodes CDR1 LGHDT and CDR2 YNNKEL (reference sequence). The CDR3 sequence: CASSQVGGSYNEQFF. The CDR3 region has the DNA TGTGCCAGCAGCCAGGTCGGGGGGTCCTACAATGAGCAGTTCTTC.

In regard to this clone: The same CDR3 arises from other DNA sequences in this sample as well. The chain is built from TRBV5-1 and TRBJ2-1, with no clear D. The V and J ends lost 4 bases and 4 bases respectively, with 12 bases between them. CDR3 length equals 14 residues. From germline, CDR1 is SGHRS and CDR2 YFSETQ. As DNA, the CDR3 is TGCGCCAGCAGCCTGGGCGAACCTTACAATGAGCAGTTCTTC. Translating it yields CASSLGEPYNEQFF.

The chain joins TRBV24-1 to TRBJ1-1; possibly TRBD1 for D (6 bases). Germline V gene lookup returns CDR1 KGHDR and CDR2 SFDVKD. Trimming removed 2 bases at V and 11 bases at J, with 14 bases between. The length of the CDR3 is 13 residues. The CDR3 protein is CATSDYRAGSAFF. CDR3 nucleotides: TGTGCCACCAGTGATTACAGGGCCGGTTCTGCTTTCTTT.

V is TRBV10-3 and J is TRBJ2-1; D is unresolved. Germline values: CDR1 ENHRY, CDR2 SYGVKD. V gave up 4 bases and J gave up 6 bases, with 4 bases separating them. CDR3 length equals 11 residues. CDR3 coding DNA: TGTGCCATCAGTGGTAGCAATGAGCAGTTCTTC. Residues: CAISGSNEQFF.